The entry that follows covers one T cell receptor beta chain sequence. As yet, its antigen is unknown. This record comes from a study of cytomegalovirus exposure and HLA in healthy donors. General study results and limits: Some segments of the V type, notably TRBV6-2 and TRBV6-3, were excluded as indistinguishable. The majority of TCR sequences were rare, yet some public TCRs appeared in many donors. In a later analysis, V- and J-gene trimming of beta chains associated with a DCLRE1C missense variant, replicated independently.

This CDR3 contains 16 residues. CDR1 MNHEY and CDR2 SMNVEV come from the germline V gene (reference sequence). V lost 1 base and J lost 3; bases outside the gene matches: 8. PCR was performed using 60 Vbeta and 13 Jbeta primers. Measured with immunoSEQ multiplex PCR; TCRdb has only the in-frame clones, and not every one. This repertoire shows approximately 150,000 clones, around 90% found once; its top ten account for around 0.5%. This chain joins TRBV27 and TRBJ2-7; 8 positions agree with TRBD1. The TCR comes from a woman aged 35 to 49 in good health and CMV-seronegative. The specimen sequenced was PBMCs. In nucleotides, the CDR3 is TGTGCCAGCAGTTTATTATCCGGGACAGGAGACTACGAGCAGTACTTC. This translates into CASSLLSGTGDYEQYF.